This is a list of T cell receptor beta chains from one sample in a study of shared clonotypes between healthy human individuals. The table came from immunoSEQ multiplex PCR; TCRdb's copy has only in-frame clones and leaves some out. The sample yields some 700,000 clones, 90% seen once. The sequencing sample was made of memory CD8+ T cells from PBMCs. These TCRs come from a man aged 18 to 35 in good health. Some clones in this sample may be carry-over from other donors' samples. Each CDR3 is given with its conserved first and last residue. Fields, in order: D gene, J gene, V gene, clone size, CDR3 DNA, CDR3 protein. The D gene is left open where the match is weak. Where a row states a size, it is once, few, many or the class of an expanded clone; other rows omit it.

D gene: .
J gene: TRBJ1-5
V gene: TRBV7-9
clone size: .
CDR3 DNA: TGTGCCAGCAGCAGAACCCAGGATAGCAATCAGCCCCAGCATTTT
CDR3 protein: CASSRTQDSNQPQHF

D gene: TRBD2
J gene: TRBJ2-1
V gene: TRBV19
clone size: .
CDR3 DNA: TGTGCCAGTATCCCGGGAGGGCCCTACAATGAGCAGTTCTTC
CDR3 protein: CASIPGGPYNEQFF

D gene: TRBD1
J gene: TRBJ1-2
V gene: TRBV28
clone size: .
CDR3 DNA: TGTGCCAGCAGGAACAGGGGGAACTATGGCTACACCTTC
CDR3 protein: CASRNRGNYGYTF

D gene: .
J gene: TRBJ1-4
V gene: TRBV6-5
clone size: .
CDR3 DNA: TGTGCCAGCAGTACAGGGATAACTAATGAAAAACTGTTTTTT
CDR3 protein: CASSTGITNEKLFF

D gene: .
J gene: TRBJ1-4
V gene: TRBV6-5
clone size: .
CDR3 DNA: TGTGCCAGCAGCATCGCCGGGACCTTAGGTGAAAAACTGTTTTTT
CDR3 protein: CASSIAGTLGEKLFF

D gene: .
J gene: TRBJ2-1
V gene: TRBV9
clone size: .
CDR3 DNA: TGTGCCAGCAGCGTAGGAGGACGCTATGAGCAGTTCTTC
CDR3 protein: CASSVGGRYEQFF

D gene: .
J gene: TRBJ2-7
V gene: TRBV28
clone size: .
CDR3 DNA: TGTGCCAGCAGACCATCCATCGGGGCCCCCTACGAGCAGTACTTC
CDR3 protein: CASRPSIGAPYEQYF

D gene: .
J gene: TRBJ1-4
V gene: TRBV6-6
clone size: .
CDR3 DNA: TGTGCCAGCAAGGGGCTTGGAAATGAAAAACTGTTTTTT
CDR3 protein: CASKGLGNEKLFF

D gene: .
J gene: TRBJ2-6
V gene: TRBV6-5
clone size: .
CDR3 DNA: TGTGCCAGCAGTTATTCCAGGGCTGGGGCCAACGTCCTGACTTTC
CDR3 protein: CASSYSRAGANVLTF

D gene: .
J gene: TRBJ2-7
V gene: TRBV6-5
clone size: .
CDR3 DNA: TGTGCCAGCAGTTACTCGTGGGACTACGAGCAGTACTTC
CDR3 protein: CASSYSWDYEQYF

D gene: .
J gene: TRBJ1-2
V gene: TRBV6-1
clone size: .
CDR3 DNA: TGTGCCAGTCGTCGGGCCGGACAGCTTAACTATGGCTACACCTTC
CDR3 protein: CASRRAGQLNYGYTF

D gene: .
J gene: TRBJ2-1
V gene: TRBV6-5
clone size: .
CDR3 DNA: TGTGCCAGCAGTTACTCGTGGAGCTATGAGCAGTTCTTC
CDR3 protein: CASSYSWSYEQFF

D gene: .
J gene: TRBJ2-7
V gene: TRBV6-5
clone size: once
CDR3 DNA: TGTGCCAGCAGTTATTTAGGGGTAAGCTCCTACGAGCAGTACTTC
CDR3 protein: CASSYLGVSSYEQYF

D gene: TRBD2
J gene: TRBJ2-3
V gene: TRBV7-8
clone size: .
CDR3 DNA: TGTGCCAGCAGCCTCAGACTAGCGGGGACCTCAGATACGCAGTATTTT
CDR3 protein: CASSLRLAGTSDTQYF

D gene: TRBD1
J gene: TRBJ2-3
V gene: TRBV7-9
clone size: once
CDR3 DNA: TGTGCCAGCAGCGAAAGCTTCTGGGACAGGGACACAGATACGCAGTATTTT
CDR3 protein: CASSESFWDRDTDTQYF

D gene: .
J gene: TRBJ2-1
V gene: TRBV11-2
clone size: .
CDR3 DNA: TGTGCCAGCAGCTTTCCGACGAGTATGGCCATGGATGAGCAGTTCTTC
CDR3 protein: CASSFPTSMAMDEQFF

D gene: TRBD1
J gene: TRBJ1-4
V gene: TRBV28
clone size: .
CDR3 DNA: TGTGCCAGCTCCTATGACAGGGTCTGGGAAAAACTGTTTTTT
CDR3 protein: CASSYDRVWEKLFF

D gene: .
J gene: TRBJ2-3
V gene: TRBV27
clone size: .
CDR3 DNA: TGTGCCAGCAGTTTATTTGGGGGGCCTGCGGATACGCAGTATTTT
CDR3 protein: CASSLFGGPADTQYF

D gene: TRBD1
J gene: TRBJ2-1
V gene: TRBV5-4
clone size: .
CDR3 DNA: TGTGCCAGCAGCTTGGCCGGACAGGGGGTGAACAATGAGCAGTTCTTC
CDR3 protein: CASSLAGQGVNNEQFF

D gene: .
J gene: TRBJ1-1
V gene: TRBV5-4
clone size: .
CDR3 DNA: TGTGCCAGCACCCCCATGGCAGCGGGGGTGAACACTGAAGCTTTCTTT
CDR3 protein: CASTPMAAGVNTEAFF

D gene: TRBD1
J gene: TRBJ2-7
V gene: TRBV18
clone size: .
CDR3 DNA: TGTGCCAGCTCCCCAGGGGGTAGCTACGAGCAGTACTTC
CDR3 protein: CASSPGGSYEQYF

D gene: TRBD1
J gene: TRBJ2-7
V gene: TRBV15
clone size: .
CDR3 DNA: TGTGCCACCAGCAGAGGGACAGGCAGCTCCTACGAGCAGTACTTC
CDR3 protein: CATSRGTGSSYEQYF

D gene: TRBD1
J gene: TRBJ1-2
V gene: TRBV28
clone size: .
CDR3 DNA: TGTGCCAGCAGGAGACAGGGGAACTATGGCTACACCTTC
CDR3 protein: CASRRQGNYGYTF

D gene: TRBD1
J gene: TRBJ2-2
V gene: TRBV7-9
clone size: .
CDR3 DNA: TGTGCCAGCAGCTCGACAGGGGGCGCCTTAGTACCCGGGGAGCTGTTTTTT
CDR3 protein: CASSSTGGALVPGELFF

D gene: .
J gene: TRBJ2-7
V gene: TRBV7-2
clone size: .
CDR3 DNA: TGTGCCAGCAGCTTTTTCATTACAGGCTACGAGCAGTACTTC
CDR3 protein: CASSFFITGYEQYF

D gene: TRBD2
J gene: TRBJ2-7
V gene: TRBV19
clone size: .
CDR3 DNA: TGTGCCAGTAAGTTAGCGGGAAGTTACGAGCAGTACTTC
CDR3 protein: CASKLAGSYEQYF

D gene: TRBD2
J gene: TRBJ2-7
V gene: TRBV19
clone size: .
CDR3 DNA: TGTGCCAGTAGTATAGGGGGACTAGCGGGAACCGAGCAGTACTTC
CDR3 protein: CASSIGGLAGTEQYF

D gene: .
J gene: TRBJ2-1
V gene: TRBV6-5
clone size: .
CDR3 DNA: TGTGCCAGCAGCTGGACAGCTGCGGGCGAGCAGTTCTTC
CDR3 protein: CASSWTAAGEQFF

D gene: .
J gene: TRBJ1-2
V gene: TRBV6-5
clone size: .
CDR3 DNA: TGTGCCAGCAGTTACGGCGGGGTCTATGGCTACACCTTC
CDR3 protein: CASSYGGVYGYTF

D gene: .
J gene: TRBJ1-3
V gene: TRBV28
clone size: .
CDR3 DNA: TGTGCCAGCACCCATTGGGGGATCTCCGAGGAAGGTGCGATATATTTT
CDR3 protein: CASTHWGISEEGAIYF

D gene: .
J gene: TRBJ1-2
V gene: TRBV10-1
clone size: .
CDR3 DNA: TGCGCCAGCAGTGAGCGGCCCTCCTATGGCTACACCTTC
CDR3 protein: CASSERPSYGYTF

D gene: .
J gene: TRBJ2-7
V gene: TRBV11-2
clone size: .
CDR3 DNA: TGTGCCAGCAGCTTCCCAGGGCAGCTCTCCGAGCAGTACTTC
CDR3 protein: CASSFPGQLSEQYF

D gene: TRBD2
J gene: TRBJ2-1
V gene: TRBV7-8
clone size: .
CDR3 DNA: TGTGCCAGCAGCTTAGTACTAGCGGGAGTAGGGAGTCTGAATGAGCAGTTCTTC
CDR3 protein: CASSLVLAGVGSLNEQFF

D gene: .
J gene: TRBJ2-7
V gene: TRBV7-8
clone size: .
CDR3 DNA: TGTGCCAGCGGCCTTACTGGGAACCCATACGAGCAGTACTTC
CDR3 protein: CASGLTGNPYEQYF

D gene: .
J gene: TRBJ1-5
V gene: TRBV7-6
clone size: .
CDR3 DNA: TGTGCCAGCAGCTTAGCACAAGGCAATCAGCCCCAGCATTTT
CDR3 protein: CASSLAQGNQPQHF

D gene: .
J gene: TRBJ2-7
V gene: TRBV29-1
clone size: once
CDR3 DNA: TGCAGCGTGGGACCTTCTGACTACGAGCAGTACTTC
CDR3 protein: CSVGPSDYEQYF

D gene: .
J gene: TRBJ2-7
V gene: TRBV5-1
clone size: .
CDR3 DNA: TGCGCCAGCAGCTTGGTCCCAGGGGCCTACGAGCAGTACTTC
CDR3 protein: CASSLVPGAYEQYF

D gene: TRBD1
J gene: TRBJ1-4
V gene: TRBV9
clone size: .
CDR3 DNA: TGTGCCAGCAGCGCGACAGGGGATCAGGAAAAACTGTTTTTT
CDR3 protein: CASSATGDQEKLFF